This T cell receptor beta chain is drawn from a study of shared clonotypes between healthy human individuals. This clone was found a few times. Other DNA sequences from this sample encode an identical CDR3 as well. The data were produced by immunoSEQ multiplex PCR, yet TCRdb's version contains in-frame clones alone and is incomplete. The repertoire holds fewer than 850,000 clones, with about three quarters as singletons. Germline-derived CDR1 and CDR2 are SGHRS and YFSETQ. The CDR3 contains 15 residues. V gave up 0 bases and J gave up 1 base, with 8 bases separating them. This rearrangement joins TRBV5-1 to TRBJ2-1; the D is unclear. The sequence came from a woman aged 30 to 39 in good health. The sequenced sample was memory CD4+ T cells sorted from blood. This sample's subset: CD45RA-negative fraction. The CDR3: CASSLDSQSYNEQFF. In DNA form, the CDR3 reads TGCGCCAGCAGCTTGGACAGCCAGTCCTACAATGAGCAGTTCTTC.